Shown below are 24 T cell receptor beta chains from a single sample sequenced in a study of CD8 T cells in ankylosing spondylitis. Via MiXCR, TCRdb re-called the 5' RACE reads, giving one row per CDR3 protein. The data show some 290,000 distinct CDR3 sequences, with around 20% seen just once and roughly 7.3% held by the top ten. The specimen was blood, either unsorted or a sorted T cell fraction (not recorded which). Receptor source: a male donor with ankylosing spondylitis or in good health (not recorded which).

This clonotype was found a few times. This rearrangement joins TRBV5-1 to TRBJ2-1; D unclear. The germline V gene has CDR1 SGHRS and CDR2 YFSETQ. The CDR3 contains 14 residues. Trimming removed 0 bases from V and 5 bases from J, with 9 bases in between. The CDR3 DNA sequence: TGCGCCAGCAGCTTGGAGGCGGCAAACAATGAGCAGTTCTTC. Translated, it gives CASSLEAANNEQFF.

This clonotype was detected once. This chain links TRBV28 with TRBJ2-1; TRBD2 might be the D (6 bases). Germline V gene data show CDR1 as MDHEN and CDR2 as SYDVKM. The V gene lost 5 bases and the J gene lost 4 bases, with 15 bases spanning the gap. The CDR3 length is 15 residues. CDR3 region: CASSLRSGYYNEQFF. CDR3 coding DNA: TGTGCCAGCAGTCTCCGTAGCGGCTATTACAATGAGCAGTTCTTC.

This clonotype was seen only a few times. V usage is TRBV29-1 and J usage is TRBJ2-3, with D perhaps given as TRBD1 or TRBD2 (5 bases each). Trimming took 8 bases from V and 0 from J, leaving 21 bases between them. Per the germline V gene, CDR1 is SQVTM and CDR2 is ANQGSEA. CDR3 length: 16 amino acids. The CDR3 loop reads CSSGGAARGSTDTQYF. CDR3 sequence (DNA): TGCAGCAGTGGAGGCGCGGCAAGGGGTAGCACAGATACGCAGTATTTT.

This clonotype was seen repeatedly, ten times or more. V and J are TRBV12-3 or TRBV12-4 and TRBJ1-3; D not resolved. The length of the CDR3 is 14 residues. V dropped 6 bases and J dropped 0 bases, with 9 bases sitting between them. CDR3 sequence: CASSRRTSGNTIYF. The CDR3 DNA reads as TGTGCCAGCAGCCGACGGACCTCTGGAAACACCATATATTTT.

This clonotype was seen ten or more times. The chain recombines TRBV24-1 with TRBJ2-7, with D uncertain. Germline CDR1 reads KGHDR; CDR2 reads SFDVKD. CDR3 size: 10 residues. V shed 8 bases and J shed 3 bases, with 4 bases lying between them. CDR3 DNA sequence: TGTGCCACCAACCACTACGAGCAGTACGTC. It translates to CATNHYEQYV.

This clonotype was counted only a few times. The rearrangement uses TRBV6-1 and TRBJ1-2; 9 bases map to TRBD1. Germline assignment: CDR1 MNHNS and CDR2 SASEGT. The CDR3 contains 14 residues. V was clipped by 7 bases and J by 4 bases; unmatched bases: 7. CDR3 sequence reads: CASKEDRGAYGYTF. Written as DNA, the CDR3 is TGTGCCAGCAAGGAGGACAGGGGAGCCTATGGCTACACCTTC.

This chain links TRBV7-2 with TRBJ2-5; 11 nucleotides match TRBD2. Trimming at V came to 6 bases and at J to 2 bases, leaving 8 bases not matched to a gene. The V gene's germline CDR1 is SGHTA and CDR2 FQGNSA. CDR3 length: 16 amino acids. CDR3 sequence: CASSLSSSGGQETQYF. The CDR3 nucleotides read TGTGCCAGCAGTTTAAGCTCTAGCGGGGGGCAAGAGACCCAGTACTTC.

The rearrangement links TRBV20-1 to TRBJ2-5, with TRBD1 matching over 8 bases. CDR1 and CDR2 (germline): DFQATT, SNEGSKA (reference sequence). CDR3 length equals 13 residues. The CDR3 DNA reads TGCAGCTTCTGGATTACAGGGGGTGAGACCCAGTACTTC. It encodes CSFWITGGETQYF.

This clonotype was recorded at least ten times. The CDR3 protein is CSATRGEQYV. The DNA for the CDR3 is TGCAGTGCTACCCGCGGGGAGCAGTACGTC. V gene TRBV20-1 combines with J gene TRBJ2-7; TRBD2 is a possible D gene (5 bases). The CDR3 is 10 amino acids. Trimming pared 4 bases from V and 7 bases from J, leaving 8 bases between. CDR1 and CDR2 (germline): DFQATT, SNEGSKA (reference sequence).

The table lists this clonotype with a few counts. This sequence joins TRBV6-5 and TRBJ2-6; a possible D gene is TRBD1 (6 bases). This CDR3 contains 18 residues. Germline CDR1 MNHEY, CDR2 SVGAGI. V lost 4 bases to trimming and J lost 0 bases, with 16 bases between them. The CDR3 DNA follows: TGTGCCAGCAGTTCCAAAGAAGGACAGCTCTCTGGGGCCAACGTCCTGACTTTC. It encodes CASSSKEGQLSGANVLTF.

The CDR3 bases are TGTGCCACCAGTGACACTACCGGGACTAGCGGGAGGACAGATACGCAGTATTTT. Its translation is CATSDTTGTSGRTDTQYF. The chain recombines TRBV24-1 with TRBJ2-3; TRBD2 agrees at 15 bases. CDR1 KGHDR and CDR2 SFDVKD come from the germline V gene. Trimming at V came to 4 bases and at J to 3 bases, leaving 7 bases not matched to a gene. This CDR3 contains 18 residues.

This clonotype has at least ten counts. This chain connects TRBV18 to TRBJ2-5; no clear D. The CDR3 is 12 amino acids. In germline, CDR1 is KGHSH, CDR2 LQKENI. Trimming left V 3 bases short and J 4 bases short, with 6 bases between. The CDR3 sequence is CASSPSSETQYF. The CDR3 DNA reads as TGTGCCAGCTCACCCTCCTCAGAGACCCAGTACTTC.

This clonotype was recorded many times. The rearrangement links TRBV20-1 to TRBJ2-3, with D perhaps being TRBD1 or TRBD2 (6 bases each). The germline CDR1 and CDR2 sequences are DFQATT and SNEGSKA (reference sequence). The CDR3 length is 16 residues. V shed 5 bases and J shed 5 bases, with 23 bases lying between them. DNA of the CDR3: TGCAGTGCTGAGCGTGGAACGGGGGCTGGTGGAGATACGCAGTATTTT. This codes for CSAERGTGAGGDTQYF.

The sample holds a few counts of this clonotype. The chain employs TRBV12-3 or TRBV12-4 and TRBJ2-2, with 12 bases identical to TRBD2. The CDR3 is 17 amino acids. V trimming: 6 bases; J trimming: 6 bases; junction bases outside the gene matches: 11. The CDR3 DNA sequence: TGTGCCAGCAGCAGACTAGCGGGAGTTCGGGACCCCGGGGAGCTGTTTTTT. Translation gives CASSRLAGVRDPGELFF.

The table lists this clonotype with a few counts. V usage is TRBV12-3 or TRBV12-4 and J usage is TRBJ2-2, with 7 bases identical to TRBD1. The CDR3 loop spans 16 amino acids. Trimming at V came to 3 bases and at J to 0 bases, leaving 4 bases not matched to a gene. This CDR3 is CASSLGQRSNTGELFF. In nucleotides, the CDR3 is TGTGCCAGCAGTTTGGGACAGCGCTCGAACACCGGGGAGCTGTTTTTT.

The rearrangement joins TRBV5-8 to TRBJ2-2, with a tentative D call TRBD2 (5 bases). The CDR3 spans 12 residues. Germline V lookup: CDR1 SGHTS, CDR2 YDEGEE. V was clipped by 10 bases and J by 0 bases, with 7 bases between them. The CDR3 coding sequence is TGTGCCGGCGGGTCGAACACCGGGGAGCTGTTTTTT. Amino acids: CAGGSNTGELFF.

The rearrangement links TRBV6-1 to TRBJ1-1; D may be TRBD1 (5 bases). Germline V gives CDR1 MNHNS, CDR2 SASEGT. The CDR3 contains 13 residues. V was shortened by 2 bases and J by 3 bases, with 7 bases between the two germline ends. CDR3 coding DNA: TGTGCCAGCAGTGAATCCAGGGACACTGAAGCTTTCTTT. It encodes CASSESRDTEAFF.

This chain joins TRBV7-8 and TRBJ2-2, with 7 nucleotides matching TRBD1. CDR1 SGHVS and CDR2 FQNEAQ come from the germline V gene. V shed 1 base, J shed 3 bases, and the junction held 2 bases outside the gene matches. The CDR3 sequence is 15 residues long. CDR3 sequence reads: CASSLVQGDTGELFF. The CDR3 DNA sequence: TGTGCCAGCAGCTTAGTGCAGGGGGACACCGGGGAGCTGTTTTTT.

The gene calls are TRBV20-1 and TRBJ1-2; maybe TRBD1 (6 bases). The CDR3 loop spans 13 amino acids. CDR1 and CDR2 from the germline V gene are DFQATT and SNEGSKA (reference sequence). Between the trimmed V and J ends, which lost 3 bases and 6 bases, there was a span of 14 bases. CDR3 sequence: CSASETGSNGYTF. The CDR3 coding sequence is TGCAGTGCTAGCGAAACAGGGAGCAATGGCTACACCTTC.

The V and J genes are TRBV20-1 and TRBJ2-3; 7 bases align to TRBD1. The CDR3 runs to 16 residues. V lost 3 bases, J lost 0 bases, and 9 bases stayed unmatched. Germline CDR1 DFQATT, CDR2 SNEGSKA (reference sequence). The CDR3 DNA reads TGCAGTGCTAGCTGGGACAGCCCGTTTAGCACAGATACGCAGTATTTT. Translating gives CSASWDSPFSTDTQYF.

In its sample, this clonotype was seen a few times. The chain joins TRBV5-1 to TRBJ2-2, with 7 bases that match TRBD1. Trimming at V came to 4 bases and at J to 7 bases, leaving 10 bases not matched to a gene. Per germline, CDR1 SGHRS and CDR2 YFSETQ. The CDR3 sequence is 15 residues long. The CDR3 sequence: CASSRDRGRGGELFF. In DNA form, the CDR3 reads TGCGCCAGCAGCCGGGACAGAGGACGCGGCGGGGAGCTGTTTTTT.

The CDR3 bases are TGTGCCAGCAAGGCTAGCGGGAAGAGCACAGATACGCAGTATTTT. Protein: CASKASGKSTDTQYF. J is TRBJ2-3 and V is TRBV27; TRBD2 aligns across 9 bases. The CDR3 runs 15 residues. From germline, CDR1 is MNHEY and CDR2 SMNVEV (reference sequence). The V segment lost 7 bases and the J segment 0 bases; nucleotides outside the gene matches: 5.

This clonotype was found a few times. The J gene is TRBJ1-5, the V gene TRBV20-1; no clear D gene. Trimming shortened V by 3 bases and J by 2 bases, and 14 bases separated the two germline ends. The CDR3 is 15 amino acids. The germline V gene has CDR1 DFQATT and CDR2 SNEGSKA (reference sequence). The CDR3 reads CSARRRHLRNQPQHF. The CDR3 region has the DNA TGCAGTGCTAGGCGTCGACACCTTCGCAATCAGCCCCAGCATTTT.

This clonotype turned up a few times. The chain is built from TRBV9 and TRBJ1-1; a weak D match, TRBD1 (5 bases). Germline loops: CDR1 SGDLS, CDR2 YYNGEE. The CDR3 sequence is 15 residues long. The V gene lost 4 bases and the J gene lost 1 base, with 14 bases spanning the gap. CDR3 sequence reads: CASSPRGRGNTEAFF. The DNA of the CDR3 is TGTGCCAGCAGCCCTAGGGGTCGGGGGAACACTGAAGCTTTCTTT.